Shown below are 27 T cell receptor beta chains from a single sample sequenced in a study of blood T cell repertoires in COVID-19. Measured with immunoSEQ multiplex PCR; TCRdb has only the in-frame clones, and not every one. The sample lists roughly 59,000 clones, 80% to 90% occurring once. Sequencing was carried out using peripheral blood. The receptors originated from a human donor in a cohort sampled during active COVID-19.

J is TRBJ2-5 and V is TRBV14; 8 positions agree with TRBD2. The germline V gene has CDR1 SGHDN and CDR2 FVKESK. The CDR3 contains 14 residues. Unmatched junction bases numbered 5, after V lost 4 bases and J lost 4 bases. The CDR3 here is CASSLSGSGETQYF. DNA for the CDR3: TGTGCCAGCAGCCTCAGCGGGAGCGGAGAGACCCAGTACTTC.

The V gene is TRBV30, the J gene TRBJ2-3; 7 bases are a match to TRBD1. CDR1 and CDR2 (germline): GTSNPN, SVGIG (reference sequence). This CDR3 region has 15 residues. The ends lost 2 bases at V and 2 bases at J; junction bases unmatched: 7. The CDR3 reads CAWSYSGQNTDTQYF. The CDR3 nucleotides are TGTGCCTGGAGTTATTCGGGACAGAACACAGATACGCAGTATTTT. Full variable domain (remainder filled in from reference TRBV30 and TRBJ2-3): SQTIHQWPATLVQPVGSPLSLECTVEGTSNPNLYWYRQAAGRGLQLLFYSVGIGQISSEVPQNLSASRPQDRQFILSSKKLLLSDSGFYLCAWSYSGQNTDTQYFGPGTRLTVL.

This clone appeared a few times. The rearrangement links TRBV4-2 to TRBJ2-2, with D maybe TRBD2 (5 bases). Germline loops: CDR1 LGHNA, CDR2 YNFKEQ. V was cut by 4 bases and J by 2 bases, with 14 bases left in between. The CDR3 length is 16 residues. The CDR3 sequence is CASSPARAGNTGELFF. The CDR3 DNA sequence: TGTGCCAGCAGCCCGGCGAGGGCTGGAAACACCGGGGAGCTGTTTTTT.

This clone was recorded a few times. The V call is TRBV5-1, the J call TRBJ1-1, with a tentative D call TRBD1 (5 bases). Germline values: CDR1 SGHRS, CDR2 YFSETQ. Between the trimmed V and J ends, which lost 4 bases and 2 bases, there was a span of 12 bases. CDR3 length: 14 residues. CDR3 sequence (DNA): TGCGCCAGCAGCCATCGGACACATAACACTGAAGCTTTCTTT. The encoded protein is CASSHRTHNTEAFF.

The chain combines TRBV14 with TRBJ1-1; D is unresolved. This CDR3 comprises 13 residues. With 3 bases removed from V and 8 bases from J, the gap between germline ends came to 13 bases. CDR1 is SGHDN and CDR2 is FVKESK in the germline V gene. The DNA for the CDR3 is TGTGCCAGCAGCCAGACTTCCGCGGGCGAAGCTTTCTTT. This codes for CASSQTSAGEAFF.

The J gene is TRBJ2-7, the V gene TRBV10-3, with D maybe TRBD2 (6 bases). In germline, CDR1 is ENHRY, CDR2 SYGVKD. The CDR3 contains 15 residues. The germline V and J ends were trimmed by 0 bases and 2 bases, with 11 bases remaining between them. DNA for the CDR3: TGTGCCATCAGTGAGTCGGGGGGAGGCGCCTACGAGCAGTACTTC. Amino acids: CAISESGGGAYEQYF.

J is TRBJ2-3 and V is TRBV24-1; TRBD1 agrees at 8 bases. Per germline, CDR1 KGHDR and CDR2 SFDVKD. With 3 bases clipped from V and 1 base from J, the junction kept 5 bases outside the gene matches. This CDR3 has 16 amino acids. The CDR3 protein is CATSDPDRAGTDTQYF. In nucleotides, the CDR3 is TGTGCCACCAGTGATCCGGACAGGGCCGGCACAGATACGCAGTATTTT.

V usage is TRBV29-1 and J usage is TRBJ1-2; 12 positions match TRBD1. There are 12 residues in the CDR3. The germline CDR1 and CDR2 sequences are SQVTM and ANQGSEA. The ends lost 6 bases at V and 6 bases at J; junction bases unmatched: 2. The CDR3 DNA follows: TGCAGCGTGGGGACAGGGGGCGATGGCTACACCTTC. Encoded protein: CSVGTGGDGYTF.

This chain joins TRBV7-2 and TRBJ1-4; 8 bases are shared with TRBD1. CDR1 and CDR2 (germline): SGHTA, FQGNSA. V dropped 5 bases and J dropped 5; count of bases not matched to a gene: 7. The length of the CDR3 is 15 residues. The CDR3 spells CASSLQGARNEKLFF. The DNA of the CDR3 is TGTGCCAGCAGCCTCCAGGGGGCGCGGAATGAAAAACTGTTTTTT. Supplemented by reference TRBV7-2 and TRBJ1-4, the full variable domain reads GAGVSQSPSNKVTEKGKDVELRCDPISGHTALYWYRQSLGQGLEFLIYFQGNSAPDKSGLPSDRFSAERTGGSVSTLTIQRTQQEDSAVYLCASSLQGARNEKLFFGSGTQLSVL.

This chain links TRBV6-6 with TRBJ2-6; weak D call: TRBD1 (7 bases). Germline CDR1 and CDR2: MNHNY and SVGAGI (reference sequence). The CDR3 is made up of 16 amino acids. V was trimmed by 5 bases and J by 0 bases, leaving 11 bases between them. The CDR3 DNA sequence: TGTGCCAGCAGTCGACAGGGAGGCTCTGGGGCCAACGTCCTGACTTTC. This codes for CASSRQGGSGANVLTF.

A remark on this clone: A read error may account for a junction end that differs from germline. V usage is TRBV5-1 and J usage is TRBJ2-1, with TRBD2 matching over 7 bases. The CDR3 length is 13 residues. Germline V CDR1 and CDR2: SGHRS, YFSETQ. The CDR3 reads CASSLEASGRPVF. The CDR3 nucleotides read TGCGCCAGCAGCTTGGAGGCTAGCGGACGCCCAGTCTTC.

This clone was recorded once. In DNA, the CDR3 is TGTGCCAGCAGCTTAGGGGGACAGACGTACTCTGGAAACACCATATATTTT. Protein sequence: CASSLGGQTYSGNTIYF. The rearrangement uses TRBV7-8 and TRBJ1-3, with 7 bases lining up with TRBD1. The V and J ends lost 1 base and 0 bases, in that order; junction bases with no gene match: 6. This CDR3 region has 17 residues. The germline gives CDR1 SGHVS, CDR2 FQNEAQ. The whole variable domain, filled in from reference TRBV7-8 and TRBJ1-3, reads GAGVSQSPRYKVAKRGQDVALRCDPISGHVSLFWYQQALGQGPEFLTYFQNEAQLDKSGLPSDRFFAERPEGSVSTLKIQRTQQEDSAVYLCASSLGGQTYSGNTIYFGEGSWLTVV.

The chain uses TRBV15 and TRBJ1-4; D is perhaps TRBD1 (5 bases). Trimming stripped 9 bases from V and 8 bases from J, with 16 bases between. This CDR3 has 13 residues. In germline, CDR1 is LNHNV, CDR2 YYDKDF (reference sequence). CDR3 loop: CATARQFGEKLFF. The CDR3 DNA is TGTGCCACTGCAAGACAGTTTGGCGAAAAACTGTTTTTT.

The chain links TRBV11-2 to TRBJ2-7; 10 bases align to TRBD1. The germline V gene encodes CDR1 SGHAT and CDR2 FQNNGV. J was trimmed by 3 bases and V by 6 bases; bases with no gene match: 14. The CDR3 runs to 17 residues. This CDR3 reads CASRAAVGTGANYEQYF. The CDR3 region has the DNA TGTGCCAGCAGAGCGGCTGTAGGGACAGGGGCGAACTACGAGCAGTACTTC.

This sequence joins TRBV5-5 and TRBJ1-5; 12 positions match TRBD1. From germline, CDR1 is SGHKS and CDR2 YYEKEE (reference sequence). V shed 3 bases and J 6 bases; nucleotides not matched to a gene: 7. The CDR3 totals 16 residues. CDR3 amino acids: CASSWGQGAAIQPQHF. In DNA form, the CDR3 reads TGTGCCAGCAGCTGGGGACAGGGGGCGGCAATTCAGCCCCAGCATTTT.

This clone was seen only a few times. The V call is TRBV4-1, the J call TRBJ1-2; 7 bases are a match to TRBD1. Germline assignment: CDR1 MGHRA and CDR2 YSYEKL. This CDR3 spans 15 amino acids. J gave up 6 bases and V 2 bases, and 9 bases lay outside the gene matches. CDR3 amino acids: CASSQSSRGGDGYTF. The CDR3 DNA follows: TGCGCCAGCAGCCAATCGTCTCGAGGGGGCGATGGCTACACCTTC.

V usage is TRBV27 and J usage is TRBJ1-1; the D is unclear. This CDR3 is 14 amino acids long. Trimming took off 7 bases at V and 0 bases at J, with 12 bases between the two ends. Germline values: CDR1 MNHEY, CDR2 SMNVEV (reference sequence). As DNA, the CDR3 is TGTGCCAGCACTGACACATCATTGAACACTGAAGCTTTCTTT. It codes for CASTDTSLNTEAFF.

The V and J genes are TRBV28 and TRBJ2-2; 10 bases agree with TRBD1. Germline loops: CDR1 MDHEN, CDR2 SYDVKM. Germline trimming cut 7 bases from V and 5 bases from J; bases unmatched to any gene: 16. The CDR3 contains 18 residues. The DNA of the CDR3 is TGTGCCAGCAATCCGGGACAGGGGTTGGGATTTAGGACCGGGGAGCTGTTTTTT. Its translation: CASNPGQGLGFRTGELFF. Looking up the rest from reference TRBV28 and TRBJ2-2 gives the full variable domain: DVKVTQSSRYLVKRTGEKVFLECVQDMDHENMFWYRQDPGLGLRLIYFSYDVKMKEKGDIPEGYSVSREKKERFSLILESASTNQTSMYLCASNPGQGLGFRTGELFFGEGSRLTVL.

The rearrangement links TRBV11-2 to TRBJ1-1; 7 bases align to TRBD1. V shed 5 bases and J 0 bases; nucleotides not matched to a gene: 6. Germline CDR1 reads SGHAT; CDR2 reads FQNNGV. The length of the CDR3 is 15 residues. The CDR3 sequence is CASSPRQGLNTEAFF. DNA of the CDR3: TGTGCCAGCAGCCCTCGACAGGGTTTGAACACTGAAGCTTTCTTT.

This chain connects TRBV7-6 to TRBJ2-7; D uncertain. The V end was cut by 0 bases, the J end by 2 bases, with 14 bases between. The CDR3 runs to 16 residues. Looked up from germline, CDR1 is SGHVS and CDR2 is FNYEAQ. The CDR3 protein is CASSLAPTDRPYEQYF. DNA of the CDR3: TGTGCCAGCAGCTTAGCCCCCACAGACCGTCCCTACGAGCAGTACTTC.

CDR3 bases: TGTGCCAGCAGCTCCGGGACAGGGAACACTGAAGCTTTCTTT. It yields the protein CASSSGTGNTEAFF. The chain recombines TRBV5-4 with TRBJ1-1; 8 bases agree with TRBD1. Trimming removed 3 bases from V and 1 base from J; junction bases left unmatched: 2. Per germline, CDR1 SGHNT and CDR2 YYREEE (reference sequence). The CDR3 spans 14 residues.

V is TRBV15 and J is TRBJ1-6; D possibly corresponds to TRBD1 (6 bases). Germline loops: CDR1 LNHNV, CDR2 YYDKDF (reference sequence). The germline V and J ends were trimmed by 0 bases and 6 bases, with 12 bases remaining between them. The CDR3 loop spans 16 amino acids. The chain's CDR3 is CATSRDSRGRNSPLHF. The CDR3 DNA sequence: TGTGCCACCAGCAGAGATAGCAGGGGACGTAATTCACCCCTCCACTTT.

The chain is built from TRBV5-1 and TRBJ2-7, with 7 bases lining up with TRBD1. V shed 0 bases, J shed 1 base, and the junction held 4 bases outside the gene matches. Germline lookup yields CDR1 SGHRS and CDR2 YFSETQ. This CDR3 comprises 15 residues. CDR3 residues: CASSLGGTVSYEQYF. CDR3 in DNA: TGCGCCAGCAGCTTGGGGGGGACAGTTTCCTACGAGCAGTACTTC.

The J gene is TRBJ2-3, the V gene TRBV18; tentative D call: TRBD2 (6 bases). Trimming took 6 bases from V and 0 from J, leaving 7 bases between them. The germline gives CDR1 KGHSH, CDR2 LQKENI. This CDR3 is built from 13 residues. In nucleotides, the CDR3 is TGTGCCAGCTCTAGCGGTAGCACAGATACGCAGTATTTT. It encodes CASSSGSTDTQYF.

J is TRBJ2-1 and V is TRBV12-5; 13 nucleotides line up with TRBD2. There are 16 residues in the CDR3. After removal of 7 bases from V and 7 bases from J, the junction contained 10 bases not matched to a gene. Germline CDR1 is LGHNT and CDR2 is FRNRAP. The CDR3 sequence is CASDKLAGGPGNEQFF. CDR3 nucleotide sequence: TGTGCTAGTGACAAACTAGCGGGAGGGCCAGGGAATGAGCAGTTCTTC.

The table lists this clone with a count of one. This chain connects TRBV6-6 to TRBJ2-3; TRBD1 agrees at 9 bases. CDR1 is MNHNY, CDR2 SVGAGI, per germline (reference sequence). This CDR3 is built from 14 residues. Trimming took 2 bases from V and 4 from J; bases not matched to a gene: 1. CDR3 nucleotides: TGTGCCAGCAGTTACGGGACAGGGTCAGATACGCAGTATTTT. It encodes CASSYGTGSDTQYF.

The chain joins TRBV18 to TRBJ2-6; 12 bases agree with TRBD2. The CDR3 extends over 18 amino acids. Trimming took 3 bases from V and 0 from J; bases not matched to a gene: 3. The germline CDR1 and CDR2 sequences are KGHSH and LQKENI. The CDR3 nucleotides are TGTGCCAGCTCACCCCTAGCGGGAGGGTACTCTGGGGCCAACGTCCTGACTTTC. This gives the protein CASSPLAGGYSGANVLTF.